The count of the clone carrying this T cell receptor beta chain is one. Using immunoSEQ multiplex PCR, the repertoire was profiled, and TCRdb retains in-frame clones only, with some absent. The sample holds around 230,000 clones, about 87% seen once. The sample is drawn from a study of blood T cell repertoires in COVID-19. V dropped 2 bases and J dropped 6; count of bases not matched to a gene: 7. This CDR3 is 15 amino acids long. Germline CDR1 and CDR2: SGDLS and YYNGEE. Participants were aged about 18 to 100 years, lived in about 26 US areas, and enrolled virtually. The sequencing input was PBMCs or T cells enriched from blood (not recorded which). This receptor was obtained from a woman aged 40 to 50 with acute COVID-19. The chain is built from TRBV9 and TRBJ1-1; 10 positions match TRBD1. For the CDR3, the DNA is TGTGCCAGCAGCGTTGGGGACAGGGGTTACGCTGAAGCTTTCTTT. Protein sequence: CASSVGDRGYAEAFF.